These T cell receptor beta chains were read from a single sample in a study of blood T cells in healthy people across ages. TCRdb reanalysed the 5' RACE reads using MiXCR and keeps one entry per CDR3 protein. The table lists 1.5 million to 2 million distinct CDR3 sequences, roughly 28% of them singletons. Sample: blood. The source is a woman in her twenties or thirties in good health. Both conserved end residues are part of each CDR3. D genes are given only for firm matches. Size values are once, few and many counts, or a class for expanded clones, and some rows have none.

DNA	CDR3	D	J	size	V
TGCGCCAGCAGCCAAACGACAGGGTTGGACTATGGCTACACCTTC	CASSQTTGLDYGYTF	TRBD1	TRBJ1-2	NA	TRBV4-1
TGTGCCAGCAGACGGGGACCTAGCGGGGGTATCCATACGCAGTATTTT	CASRRGPSGGIHTQYF	TRBD2	TRBJ2-3	few	TRBV6-5
TGTGCCTGGAGTAGAACTTCCTCCGACGATACGCAGTATTTT	CAWSRTSSDDTQYF	NA	TRBJ2-3	few	TRBV30
TGTGCCAGCAGTCTACCGGGACAGGTTTACAATGAGCAGTTCTTC	CASSLPGQVYNEQFF	TRBD1	TRBJ2-1	NA	TRBV6-2/TRBV6-3
TGTGCCAGTAGTCCCCGCGCCAACGGTCGGCTTAACAATGAGCAGTTCTTC	CASSPRANGRLNNEQFF	NA	TRBJ2-1	NA	TRBV19
TGTGCCAGCAGCCCTGGTACGGGAATGGGGAGAGTAGGAGAAAAACTGTTTTTT	CASSPGTGMGRVGEKLFF	NA	TRBJ1-4	few	TRBV28
TGCGCCAGCAGCCGCCGACTAGCGGGAGCATGGAATGAGCAGTTCTTC	CASSRRLAGAWNEQFF	TRBD2	TRBJ2-1	few	TRBV10-2
TGTGCCAGCGGACGGGACAGGGAGAATTCACCCCTCCACTTT	CASGRDRENSPLHF	TRBD1	TRBJ1-6	few	TRBV6-5
TGTGCCAGCAGACAGAACGGGCTCTACGCTGAAGCTTTCTTT	CASRQNGLYAEAFF	NA	TRBJ1-1	many	TRBV12-3/TRBV12-4
TGCAGTGCTACCCTAGGGAATGAGCAGTTCTTC	CSATLGNEQFF	NA	TRBJ2-1	NA	TRBV20-1
TGTGCCAGCAGCCCTTGGATGGCGGGAGGGTACAATGAGCAGTTCTTC	CASSPWMAGGYNEQFF	TRBD2	TRBJ2-1	NA	TRBV14
TGTGCCTGGAGGAGGACAGGGGGCAGAACGGATACGCAGTATTTT	CAWRRTGGRTDTQYF	TRBD1	TRBJ2-3	NA	TRBV30
TGTGCCAGCAGCTTATCGAACTCTATGCCCCAGCATTTT	CASSLSNSMPQHF	NA	TRBJ1-5	NA	TRBV7-2
TGTGCCAGCAGTTTCTTTCGACAGGCCCCCAATGAGCAGTTCTTC	CASSFFRQAPNEQFF	NA	TRBJ2-1	NA	TRBV12-3/TRBV12-4
TGTGCCAGCAGTTTCCGGAATTGGGCTGAAGCTTTCTTT	CASSFRNWAEAFF	NA	TRBJ1-1	NA	TRBV12-3/TRBV12-4
TGTGCCAGCAGCGTAGAAGGGGGTCTTGGGCCCCAGCATTTT	CASSVEGGLGPQHF	NA	TRBJ1-5	NA	TRBV9
TGTGCCAGCAGTTACAGGCAGGGAGGCCCTGTCTACGAGCAGTACTTC	CASSYRQGGPVYEQYF	NA	TRBJ2-7	few	TRBV6-6
TGTGCCATCAGTGGGATACTAGTTATCGGGCAGGATGGGGAGTACGAGCAGTACTTC	CAISGILVIGQDGEYEQYF	NA	TRBJ2-7	NA	TRBV10-3
TGTGCCAACAGCTTAGAACATATAAACCCCGCGTATTTT	CANSLEHINPAYF	NA	TRBJ2-3	once	TRBV7-9
TGTGCCAGCATAACGGGGGGGTACAATGAGCAGTTCTTC	CASITGGYNEQFF	TRBD2	TRBJ2-1	few	TRBV28
TGTGCCAGCAGCGTAGGAGGGACAGGGAGGAACTATGGCTACACCTTC	CASSVGGTGRNYGYTF	TRBD1	TRBJ1-2	few	TRBV9
TGTGCCAGCAGTCAGGGACTAGCGGGAGGGCCCGGCACAGATACGCAGTATTTT	CASSQGLAGGPGTDTQYF	TRBD2	TRBJ2-3	few	TRBV28
TGTGCCAGCAGCCTACGGGGCAGATACAATGAGCAGTTCTTC	CASSLRGRYNEQFF	NA	TRBJ2-1	many	TRBV5-6
TGTGCCAGCAGCCCTAGAAGGCAGGGTCGTAATGAAAAACTGTTTTTT	CASSPRRQGRNEKLFF	NA	TRBJ1-4	NA	TRBV6-5